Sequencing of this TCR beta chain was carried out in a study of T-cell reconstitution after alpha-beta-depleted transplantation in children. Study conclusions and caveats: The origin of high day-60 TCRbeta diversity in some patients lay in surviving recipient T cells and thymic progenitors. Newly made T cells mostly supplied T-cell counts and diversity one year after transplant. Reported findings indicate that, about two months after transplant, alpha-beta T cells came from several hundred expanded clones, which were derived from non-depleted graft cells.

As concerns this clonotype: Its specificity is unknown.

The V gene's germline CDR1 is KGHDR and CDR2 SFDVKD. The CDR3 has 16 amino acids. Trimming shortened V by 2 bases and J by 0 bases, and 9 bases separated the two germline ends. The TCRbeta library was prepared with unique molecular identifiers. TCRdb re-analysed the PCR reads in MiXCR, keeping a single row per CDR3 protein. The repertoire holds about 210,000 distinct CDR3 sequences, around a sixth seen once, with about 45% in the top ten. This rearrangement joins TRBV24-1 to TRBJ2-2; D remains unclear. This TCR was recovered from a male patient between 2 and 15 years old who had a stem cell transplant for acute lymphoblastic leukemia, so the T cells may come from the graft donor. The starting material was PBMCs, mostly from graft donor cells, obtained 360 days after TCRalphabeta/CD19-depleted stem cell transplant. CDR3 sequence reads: CATSDSSRANTGELFF. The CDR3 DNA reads TGTGCCACCAGTGATTCCTCTAGAGCGAACACCGGGGAGCTGTTTTTT.